This record concerns one T cell receptor (beta chain) sequence. As yet, its antigen is unknown. This entry belongs to a study of radiation and T cells in renal cell carcinoma. Documented time point: blood 4 weeks post-SBRT, at nephrectomy. Treatment of the sample: 15 Gy SBRT to primary tumor, nephrectomy 4 weeks later. Nephrectomy followed 15 Gy stereotactic body radiation by 4 weeks. Clear cell pathology was present in this patient's renal cell carcinoma. Sequenced by immunoSEQ multiplex PCR; TCRdb stores in-frame clones only, minus some. In the table there are about 100,000 clones, 84% of which are singletons. V was shortened by 7 bases and J by 2 bases, with 13 bases between the two germline ends. CDR1 is LNHDA, CDR2 SQIVND, per germline (reference sequence). The CDR3 runs 14 residues. The study's findings and limits: Baseline intratumoral clonotype presence is unknown without pretreatment biopsies.

The TCR was taken from a man aged 55 to 69 with renal cell carcinoma. The V call is TRBV19, the J call TRBJ2-3; D is tentatively TRBD1 or TRBD2 (6 bases each). This sample comprised blood, obtained from a patient whose treatment included radiotherapy and nephrectomy. CDR3 DNA: TGTGCCAGTAATAAAAGGGGGGTCACAGATACGCAGTATTTT. Protein sequence: CASNKRGVTDTQYF.